This TCR beta chain was sequenced during a study of blood T cells in healthy people across ages. The CDR3 spans 16 residues. V lost 4 bases and J lost 5; bases outside the gene matches: 14. Germline lookup yields CDR1 SGHRS and CDR2 YFSETQ. The authors ran a second PCR of 7 to 11 cycles using a sample-barcoded 5' primer and a J-beta primer mix. Using its own MiXCR run on the 5' RACE reads, TCRdb lists one record per CDR3 protein. The sample records 720,000 or so distinct CDR3 sequences, around 38% being singletons. Only a few counts were recorded for this clonotype. Sequenced input: blood. The clonotype originates from a man of 80 years or more in good health. V and J are TRBV5-1 and TRBJ2-5, with 7 positions matching TRBD2. The CDR3 DNA follows: TGCGCCAGCAGCCTCACCGGGGCCTCCGGGAGGGAGACCCAGTACTTC. It yields the protein CASSLTGASGRETQYF. The full variable domain, in which reference TRBV5-1 and TRBJ2-5 provide the parts outside the CDR3, is KAGVTQTPRYLIKTRGQQVTLSCSPISGHRSVSWYQQTPGQGLQFLFEYFSETQRNKGNFPGRFSGRQFSNSRSEMNVSTLELGDSALYLCASSLTGASGRETQYFGPGTRLLVL.